The rows below give T cell receptor beta chains drawn from one sample of a study of Graves' ophthalmopathy and Graves' hyperthyroidism. TCRdb recomputed calls from the multiplex PCR reads with MiXCR, one row per CDR3 protein. The sample carries 200,000 to 250,000 distinct CDR3 sequences, 29% recorded once. The source material was peripheral blood. The receptor set was obtained from a man over 45 with Graves' ophthalmopathy. CDR3s include the opening cysteine and the closing phenylalanine or tryptophan. Fields, in order: CDR3 length, D gene, J gene, clone size, V gene, CDR3 protein, CDR3 DNA. A D gene is named only where the DNA matches it firmly. Expanded clones get a size class; other rows say once, few or many, or leave the size out.

>14|NA|TRBJ2-7|NA|TRBV7-9
CASSLTQDIYEQYF
TGTGCCAGCAGCTTAACTCAGGACATATACGAGCAGTACTTC
>16|TRBD1|TRBJ1-2|few|TRBV11-1
CASSLRSGGGNYGYTF
TGTGCCAGCAGCCTCCGTTCAGGGGGCGGGAACTATGGCTACACCTTC
>14|NA|TRBJ1-2|NA|TRBV7-2
CASSHGRGEQGYTF
TGTGCCAGCAGCCACGGCCGCGGAGAACAGGGCTACACCTTC
>14|NA|TRBJ1-5|many|TRBV27
CASSFVSGNQPQHF
TGTGCCAGCAGTTTTGTCAGTGGTAATCAGCCCCAGCATTTT
>14|NA|TRBJ2-6|NA|TRBV2
CASIGLSGANVLTF
TGTGCCAGCATAGGACTCTCTGGGGCCAACGTCCTGACTTTC
>14|NA|TRBJ2-7|few|TRBV6-2/TRBV6-3
CASSYGGQSYEQYF
TGTGCCAGCAGTTACGGTGGACAGAGCTACGAGCAGTACTTC
>15|TRBD2|TRBJ2-4|NA|TRBV6-2/TRBV6-3
CASSASGRASDIQYF
TGTGCCAGCAGTGCTAGCGGGAGGGCCTCGGACATTCAGTACTTC
>18|TRBD2|TRBJ2-7|many|TRBV18
CASSLGGLAGGRSYEQYF
TGTGCCAGCTCACTGGGGGGACTAGCGGGAGGAAGGTCCTACGAGCAGTACTTC
>13|NA|TRBJ1-1|many|TRBV9
CASSVGGHTEAFF
TGTGCCAGCAGCGTAGGGGGACACACTGAAGCTTTCTTT
>15|NA|TRBJ1-1|many|TRBV6-5
CASSYGKGLNTEAFF
TGTGCCAGCAGTTACGGAAAGGGCCTGAACACTGAAGCTTTCTTT
>15|TRBD2|TRBJ2-5|many|TRBV20-1
CSAPSASGRAGTQYF
TGCAGTGCTCCCTCGGCCAGCGGGAGGGCCGGGACCCAGTACTTC
>13|NA|TRBJ1-1|many|TRBV24-1
CATMKTGLTEAFF
TGTGCCACTATGAAAACAGGGTTGACTGAAGCTTTCTTT
>16|NA|TRBJ2-7|many|TRBV6-1
CASSERFLRGGYEQYF
TGTGCCAGCAGTGAGAGGTTTTTGCGCGGCGGGTACGAGCAGTACTTC
>14|TRBD1|TRBJ1-2|many|TRBV5-1
CASSSGQGGYGYTF
TGCGCCAGCAGCTCCGGACAGGGAGGCTATGGCTACACCTTC
>15|TRBD1|TRBJ2-2|many|TRBV12-3/TRBV12-4
CASSFEGASTGELFF
TGTGCCAGCAGTTTTGAGGGGGCGAGCACCGGGGAGCTGTTTTTT
>15|NA|TRBJ2-4|many|TRBV4-2
CASSQPGGNENIQYF
TGTGCCAGCAGCCAACCAGGAGGTAACGAAAACATTCAGTACTTC
>14|TRBD2|TRBJ2-7|many|TRBV6-1
CASRPSGSNYEQYF
TGTGCCAGCAGACCGAGCGGGAGTAATTACGAGCAGTACTTC
>13|NA|TRBJ2-2|many|TRBV18
CASSPNRPGELFF
TGTGCCAGCTCACCTAACCGCCCCGGGGAGCTGTTTTTT
>13|NA|TRBJ2-3|many|TRBV12-3/TRBV12-4
CASSLWRTDTQYF
TGTGCCAGCAGTTTGTGGAGGACAGATACGCAGTATTTT
>15|NA|TRBJ1-5|many|TRBV10-2
CASSEGVYSNQPQHF
TGCGCCAGCAGTGAGGGGGTATATAGCAATCAGCCCCAGCATTTT
>13|TRBD1|TRBJ2-7|many|TRBV29-1
CSVEPGTGLEQYF
TGCAGCGTTGAACCAGGGACAGGGCTCGAGCAGTACTTC
>16|NA|TRBJ2-5|NA|TRBV24-1
CATSDAAPGHQETQYF
TGTGCCACCAGTGACGCGGCCCCAGGACACCAAGAGACCCAGTACTTC
>13|NA|TRBJ2-5|many|TRBV20-1
CSARRLAEETQYF
TGCAGTGCTAGAAGGCTAGCAGAAGAGACCCAGTACTTC
>15|TRBD1|TRBJ1-1|NA|TRBV12-3/TRBV12-4
CASNLRQGRDTEAFF
TGTGCCAGCAACCTAAGACAGGGGCGGGACACTGAAGCTTTCTTT
>13|NA|TRBJ1-1|many|TRBV12-3/TRBV12-4
CASMAGFDTEAFF
TGTGCCAGCATGGCAGGGTTTGACACTGAAGCTTTCTTT
>15|NA|TRBJ2-7|NA|TRBV15
CATSRGTQEALEQYF
TGTGCCACCAGCAGAGGCACCCAGGAGGCTCTCGAGCAGTACTTC
>15|NA|TRBJ1-5|NA|TRBV6-5
CASSYSSDSNQPQHF
TGTGCCAGCAGTTACTCCTCTGATAGCAATCAGCCCCAGCATTTT
>14|NA|TRBJ1-1|NA|TRBV25-1
CASSDSPLNTEAFF
TGTGCCAGCAGTGATTCGCCCTTGAACACTGAAGCTTTCTTT
>15|NA|TRBJ1-1|NA|TRBV6-5
CASSSRTQKATEAFF
TGTGCCAGCAGTTCTCGGACCCAAAAGGCCACTGAAGCTTTCTTT
>13|NA|TRBJ2-2|many|TRBV27
CASSLEGAGELFF
TGTGCCAGCAGTTTAGAAGGGGCCGGGGAGCTGTTTTTT
>13|NA|TRBJ2-5|many|TRBV20-1
CSASKGGSETQYF
TGCAGTGCTAGTAAGGGTGGGTCGGAGACCCAGTACTTC
>16|NA|TRBJ1-3|NA|TRBV5-1
CASSSSFGGAGNTIYF
TGCGCCAGCAGCTCTTCGTTTGGAGGGGCTGGAAACACCATATATTTT
>15|TRBD2|TRBJ2-1|NA|TRBV12-3/TRBV12-4
CASSPGLAGGYEQFF
TGTGCCAGCAGCCCCGGACTAGCGGGAGGCTATGAGCAGTTCTTC
>15|NA|TRBJ2-5|few|TRBV6-1
CASSLSRAGGETQYF
TGTGCCAGCAGTCTAAGCCGGGCAGGTGGGGAGACCCAGTACTTC
>15|NA|TRBJ1-2|many|TRBV13
CASSLSKGTSDGYTF
TGTGCCAGCAGCTTAAGTAAGGGCACGTCGGATGGCTACACCTTC
>15|NA|TRBJ1-5|many|TRBV6-2/TRBV6-3
CASSYPGTGGSPQHF
TGTGCCAGCAGTTACCCCGGGACCGGGGGGAGCCCCCAGCATTTT
>15|TRBD1|TRBJ2-5|many|TRBV27
CASSPATGGGETQYF
TGTGCCAGCAGTCCCGCCACAGGGGGCGGGGAGACCCAGTACTTC
>13|NA|TRBJ1-5|many|TRBV28
CASTSQTNQPQHF
TGTGCCAGCACCTCCCAGACGAATCAGCCCCAGCATTTT
>17|TRBD1|TRBJ1-5|many|TRBV6-2/TRBV6-3
CASSYGTGGLGNQPQHF
TGTGCCAGCAGTTACGGGACAGGCGGCTTGGGCAATCAGCCCCAGCATTTT
>14|TRBD1|TRBJ2-7|many|TRBV7-9
CASSFLDRDYEQYF
TGTGCCAGCAGCTTCTTGGACAGGGATTACGAGCAGTACTTC
>13|NA|TRBJ1-1|many|TRBV29-1
CSVGATGYTEAFF
TGCAGCGTTGGTGCGACGGGATACACTGAAGCTTTCTTT